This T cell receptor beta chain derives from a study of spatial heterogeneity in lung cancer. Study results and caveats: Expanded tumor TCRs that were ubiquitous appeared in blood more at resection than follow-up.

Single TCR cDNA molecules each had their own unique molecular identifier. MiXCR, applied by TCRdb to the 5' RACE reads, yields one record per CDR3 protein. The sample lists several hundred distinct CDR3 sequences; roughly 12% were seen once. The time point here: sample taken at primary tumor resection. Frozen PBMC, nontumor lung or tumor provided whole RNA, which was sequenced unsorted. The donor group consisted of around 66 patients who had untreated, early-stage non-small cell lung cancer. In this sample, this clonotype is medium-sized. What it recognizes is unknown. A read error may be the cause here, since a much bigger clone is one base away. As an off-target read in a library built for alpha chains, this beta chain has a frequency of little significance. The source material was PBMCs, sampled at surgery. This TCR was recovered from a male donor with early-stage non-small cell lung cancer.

The CDR3 region is CVSSQDMGYEQYF. CDR3 nucleotide sequence: TGTGTCAGCAGCCAAGACATGGGTTACGAGCAGTACTTC. The J gene is TRBJ2-7, the V gene TRBV4-2; D is ambiguous. The V gene's germline CDR1 is LGHNA and CDR2 YNFKEQ. This CDR3 spans 13 amino acids.